The clone carrying this TCR beta chain was picked up one time. This specimen comes from a study of blood T cell repertoires in COVID-19. Background on the study: From the United States, Italy and Spain came samples of acute and convalescent COVID-19. The analysed material was cDNA or gDNA that came from T cells, B-cell-depleted T cells, or PBMCs.

In the authors' workflow: For nucleated cells, counts were estimated from reference gene primer amplification. Repertoires were generated with immunoSEQ multiplex PCR, while TCRdb's copy carries only in-frame clones and drops some. Clone size and V and J calls were adopted from that table, with D and trimming inferred from the DNA. The table has hundreds of thousands of clones, just under 90% seen once; the top ten hold more than 0.25%. This receptor was taken from a woman between 18 and 29 years old with acute or convalescent COVID-19. Specimen: peripheral blood.

CDR3 amino acids: CASSQDNSYYGYTF. DNA of the CDR3: TGTGCCAGCAGCCAAGATAACAGTTACTATGGCTACACCTTC. The J gene is TRBJ1-2, the V gene TRBV14, with unresolved D. Trimming stripped 0 bases from V and 3 bases from J, with 8 bases between. CDR3 length: 14 residues. Germline CDR1 and CDR2: SGHDN and FVKESK.